These 4 T cell receptor beta chains were sequenced from one sample in a study of blood T cells in healthy people across ages. Combining a sample-barcoded 5' primer with a J-beta primer mix, a second PCR ran for about 7 to 12 cycles. TCRdb recomputed calls from the 5' RACE reads with MiXCR, one row per CDR3 protein. The data show 1.5 million to 2 million distinct CDR3 sequences, roughly 27% seen once. The sample was blood. The receptors were sampled from a woman in her 30s in good health.

V usage is TRBV12-5 and J usage is TRBJ2-1; 12 bases align to TRBD2. The V gene end was trimmed by 8 bases and the J gene end by 8 bases; junction bases not matched to a gene: 10. CDR3 length equals 15 residues. In germline, CDR1 is LGHNT, CDR2 FRNRAP. This chain's CDR3 is CASNGASGRGDEQFF. The CDR3 bases are TGTGCTAGTAACGGGGCTAGCGGGAGGGGCGATGAGCAGTTCTTC.

This chain connects TRBV11-1 to TRBJ1-6; D possibly corresponds to TRBD1 (6 bases). The CDR3 has 16 residues. The ends were cut back, 4 bases at V and 8 bases at J, with 18 bases in the middle. Germline CDR1 SGHAT, CDR2 FQDESV (reference sequence). The CDR3 sequence is CASSSNREKPDSPLHF. In DNA form, the CDR3 reads TGTGCCAGCAGCTCAAACAGGGAAAAACCTGATTCACCCCTCCACTTT.

V gene TRBV13 combines with J gene TRBJ1-2; D may be TRBD1 (6 bases). The germline V gene has CDR1 PRHDT and CDR2 FYEKMQ (reference sequence). CDR3 size: 14 residues. The germline V and J ends were trimmed by 0 bases and 9 bases, with 14 bases remaining between them. The CDR3 DNA is TGTGCCAGCAGCTTAGGCAGGGGATCCGGGAGCTACACCTTC. It is translated as CASSLGRGSGSYTF.

The genes are TRBV20-1 and TRBJ2-3; perhaps TRBD2 as D (7 bases). Germline values: CDR1 DFQATT, CDR2 SNEGSKA (reference sequence). The CDR3 runs to 15 residues. Trimming cost V 7 bases and J 4 bases, with 21 bases left between them. The CDR3 spells CSGGGGSLNADTQYF. DNA of the CDR3: TGCAGTGGAGGGGGGGGCAGTCTGAATGCAGATACGCAGTATTTT.